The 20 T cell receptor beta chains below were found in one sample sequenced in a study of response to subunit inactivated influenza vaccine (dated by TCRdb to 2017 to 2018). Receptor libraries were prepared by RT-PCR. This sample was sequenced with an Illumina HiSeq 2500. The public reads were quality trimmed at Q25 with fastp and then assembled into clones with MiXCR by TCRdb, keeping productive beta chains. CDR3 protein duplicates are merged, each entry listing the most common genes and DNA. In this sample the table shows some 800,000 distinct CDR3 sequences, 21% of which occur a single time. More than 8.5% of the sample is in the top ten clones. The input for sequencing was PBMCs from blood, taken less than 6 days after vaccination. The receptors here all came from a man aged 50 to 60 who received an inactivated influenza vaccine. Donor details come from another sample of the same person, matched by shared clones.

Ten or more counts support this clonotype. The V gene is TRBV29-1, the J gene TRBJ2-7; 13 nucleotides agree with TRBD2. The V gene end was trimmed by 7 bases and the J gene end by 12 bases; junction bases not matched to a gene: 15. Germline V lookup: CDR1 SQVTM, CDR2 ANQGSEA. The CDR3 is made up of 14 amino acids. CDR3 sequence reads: CSASPAGLAGLRYF. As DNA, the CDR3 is TGCAGCGCTTCCCCCGCGGGACTAGCGGGACTCCGGTACTTC.

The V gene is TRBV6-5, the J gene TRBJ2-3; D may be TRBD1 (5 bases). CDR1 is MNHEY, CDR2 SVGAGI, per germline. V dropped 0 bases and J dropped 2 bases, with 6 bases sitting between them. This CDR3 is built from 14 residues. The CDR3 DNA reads TGTGCCAGCAGTTACTCGGACACCACAGATACGCAGTATTTT. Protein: CASSYSDTTDTQYF.

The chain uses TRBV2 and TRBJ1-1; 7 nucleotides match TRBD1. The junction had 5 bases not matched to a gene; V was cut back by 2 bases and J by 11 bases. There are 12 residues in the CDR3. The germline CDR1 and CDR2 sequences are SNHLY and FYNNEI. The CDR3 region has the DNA TGTGCCAGCAGTGAACGACAGGGCAAGGCTTTCTTT. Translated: CASSERQGKAFF.

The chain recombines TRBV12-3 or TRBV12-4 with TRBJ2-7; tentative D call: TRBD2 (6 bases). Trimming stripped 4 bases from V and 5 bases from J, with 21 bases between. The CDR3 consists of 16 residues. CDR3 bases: TGTGCCAGCAGTTGGCGCGGCGGGATGAGGTCCCACGAGCAGTACTTC. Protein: CASSWRGGMRSHEQYF.

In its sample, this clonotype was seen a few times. The CDR3 loop is CASSSGLAPNEQYF. CDR3 sequence (DNA): TGTGCCAGCAGCTCAGGACTAGCACCCAACGAGCAGTACTTC. The chain has TRBV7-2 and TRBJ2-7, with 8 bases matching TRBD2. The CDR3 consists of 14 residues. The junction had 7 bases not matched to a gene; V was cut back by 4 bases and J by 5 bases. CDR1 is SGHTA and CDR2 is FQGNSA in the germline V gene.

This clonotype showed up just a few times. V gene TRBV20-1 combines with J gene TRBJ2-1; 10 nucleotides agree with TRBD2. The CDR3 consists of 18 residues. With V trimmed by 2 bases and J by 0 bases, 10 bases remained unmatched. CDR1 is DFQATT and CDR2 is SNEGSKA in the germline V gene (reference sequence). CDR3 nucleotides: TGCAGTGCTAGACAGGTAGCGGGAGGCCTCAGCTCCTACAATGAGCAGTTCTTC. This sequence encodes CSARQVAGGLSSYNEQFF.

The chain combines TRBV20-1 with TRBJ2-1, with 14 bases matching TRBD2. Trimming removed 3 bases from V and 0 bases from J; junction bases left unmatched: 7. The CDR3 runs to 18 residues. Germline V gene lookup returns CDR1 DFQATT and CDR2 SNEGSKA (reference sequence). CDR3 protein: CSARETSGRVSSYNEQFF. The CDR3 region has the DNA TGCAGTGCTAGGGAGACTAGCGGGAGGGTTAGCTCCTACAATGAGCAGTTCTTC.

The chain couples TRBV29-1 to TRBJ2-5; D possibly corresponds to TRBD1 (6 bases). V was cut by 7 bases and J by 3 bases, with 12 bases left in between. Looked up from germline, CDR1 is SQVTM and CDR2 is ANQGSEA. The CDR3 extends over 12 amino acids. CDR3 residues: CSASGAEETQYF. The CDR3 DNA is TGCAGCGCATCAGGGGCTGAAGAGACCCAGTACTTC.

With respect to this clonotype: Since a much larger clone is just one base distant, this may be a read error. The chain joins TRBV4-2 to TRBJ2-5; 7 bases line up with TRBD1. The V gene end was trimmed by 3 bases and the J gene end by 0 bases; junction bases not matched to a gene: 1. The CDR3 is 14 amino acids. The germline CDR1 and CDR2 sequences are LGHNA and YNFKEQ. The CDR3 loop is CASSQGQHQETQYF. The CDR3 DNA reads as TGTGCCAGCAGCCAGGGACAGCACCAAGAGACCCAGTACTTC.

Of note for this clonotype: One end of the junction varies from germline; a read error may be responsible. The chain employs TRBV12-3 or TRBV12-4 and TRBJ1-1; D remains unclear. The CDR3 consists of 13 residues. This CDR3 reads CASGLRVGTEAFF. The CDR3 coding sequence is TGTGCCAGCGGTTTGAGGGTGGGGACTGAAGCTTTCTTT.

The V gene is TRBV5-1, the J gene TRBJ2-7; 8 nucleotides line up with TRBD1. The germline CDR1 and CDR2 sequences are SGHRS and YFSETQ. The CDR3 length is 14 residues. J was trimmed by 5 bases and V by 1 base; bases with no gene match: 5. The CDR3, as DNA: TGCGCCAGCAGCTTGCAACAGGGGGACGACGAGCAGTACTTC. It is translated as CASSLQQGDDEQYF. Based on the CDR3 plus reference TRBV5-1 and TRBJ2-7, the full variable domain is KAGVTQTPRYLIKTRGQQVTLSCSPISGHRSVSWYQQTPGQGLQFLFEYFSETQRNKGNFPGRFSGRQFSNSRSEMNVSTLELGDSALYLCASSLQQGDDEQYFGPGTRLTVT.

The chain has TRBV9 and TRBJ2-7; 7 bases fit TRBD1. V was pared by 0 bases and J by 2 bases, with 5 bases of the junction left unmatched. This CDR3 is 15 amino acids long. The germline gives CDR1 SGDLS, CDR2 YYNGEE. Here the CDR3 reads CASSVDPGGTYEQYF. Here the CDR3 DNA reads TGTGCCAGCAGCGTAGATCCAGGGGGAACCTACGAGCAGTACTTC. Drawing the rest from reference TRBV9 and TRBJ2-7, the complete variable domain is DSGVTQTPKHLITATGQRVTLRCSPRSGDLSVYWYQQSLDQGLQFLIQYYNGEERAKGNILERFSAQQFPDLHSELNLSSLELGDSALYFCASSVDPGGTYEQYFGPGTRLTVT.

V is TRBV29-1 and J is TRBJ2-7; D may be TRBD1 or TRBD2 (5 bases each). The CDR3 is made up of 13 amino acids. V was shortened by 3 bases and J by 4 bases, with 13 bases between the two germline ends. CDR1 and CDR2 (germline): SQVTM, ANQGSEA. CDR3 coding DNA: TGCAGCGTTGACGCAGGGAGTGAGTACGAGCAGTACTTC. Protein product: CSVDAGSEYEQYF.

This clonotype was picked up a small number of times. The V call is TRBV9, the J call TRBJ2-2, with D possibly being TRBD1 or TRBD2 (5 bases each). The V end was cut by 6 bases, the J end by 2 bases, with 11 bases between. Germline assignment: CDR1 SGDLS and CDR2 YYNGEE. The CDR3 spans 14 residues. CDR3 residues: CASTRGQNTGELFF. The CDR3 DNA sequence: TGTGCCAGCACCCGGGGCCAAAACACCGGGGAGCTGTTTTTT.

The CDR3 DNA follows: TGTGCCAGCAGTAGGGAGGGGGGTGTGGATGAGCAGTTCTTC. Protein sequence: CASSREGGVDEQFF. The genes are TRBV12-3 or TRBV12-4 and TRBJ2-1; TRBD2 is a possible D gene (7 bases). Trimming took off 5 bases at V and 8 bases at J, with 16 bases between the two ends. The CDR3 sequence is 14 residues long.

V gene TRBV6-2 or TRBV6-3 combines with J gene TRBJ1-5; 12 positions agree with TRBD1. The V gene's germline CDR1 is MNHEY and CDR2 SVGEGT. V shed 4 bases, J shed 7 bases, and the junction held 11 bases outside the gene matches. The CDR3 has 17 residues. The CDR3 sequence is CASSFAGTGGLLQPQHF. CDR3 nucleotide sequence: TGTGCCAGCAGTTTCGCCGGGACAGGGGGCCTTTTGCAGCCCCAGCATTTT.

CDR3 sequence reads: CATSDGGRAEQFF. CDR3 sequence (DNA): TGTGCCACCAGTGATGGGGGTAGGGCTGAGCAGTTCTTC. The chain joins TRBV24-1 to TRBJ2-1; D might be TRBD1 or TRBD2, each matching 5 bases. Germline-derived CDR1 and CDR2 are KGHDR and SFDVKD. The CDR3 length is 13 residues. Trimming shortened V by 3 bases and J by 9 bases, and 11 bases separated the two germline ends.

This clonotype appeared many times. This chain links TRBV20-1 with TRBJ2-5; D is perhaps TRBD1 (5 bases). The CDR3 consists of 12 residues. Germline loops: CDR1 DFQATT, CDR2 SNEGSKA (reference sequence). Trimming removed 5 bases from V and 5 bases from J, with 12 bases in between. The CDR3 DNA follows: TGCAGTGCTCAGGACATGGTGGAGACCCAGTACTTC. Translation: CSAQDMVETQYF.

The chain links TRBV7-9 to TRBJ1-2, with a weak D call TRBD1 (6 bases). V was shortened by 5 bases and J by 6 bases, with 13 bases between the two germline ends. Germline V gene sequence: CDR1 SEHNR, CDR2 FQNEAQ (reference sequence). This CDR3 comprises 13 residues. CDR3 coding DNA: TGTGCCAGCAGCCGAAGGGACATAGATGGCTACACCTTC. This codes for CASSRRDIDGYTF.

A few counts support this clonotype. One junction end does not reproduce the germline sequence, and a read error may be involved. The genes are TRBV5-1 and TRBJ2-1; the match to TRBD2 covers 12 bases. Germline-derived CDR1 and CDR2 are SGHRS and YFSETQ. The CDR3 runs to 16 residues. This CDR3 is CASSLASSGRAPVGVF. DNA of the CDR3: TGCGCCAGCAGCTTGGCGTCTAGCGGGAGGGCCCCTGTCGGGGTCTTC.